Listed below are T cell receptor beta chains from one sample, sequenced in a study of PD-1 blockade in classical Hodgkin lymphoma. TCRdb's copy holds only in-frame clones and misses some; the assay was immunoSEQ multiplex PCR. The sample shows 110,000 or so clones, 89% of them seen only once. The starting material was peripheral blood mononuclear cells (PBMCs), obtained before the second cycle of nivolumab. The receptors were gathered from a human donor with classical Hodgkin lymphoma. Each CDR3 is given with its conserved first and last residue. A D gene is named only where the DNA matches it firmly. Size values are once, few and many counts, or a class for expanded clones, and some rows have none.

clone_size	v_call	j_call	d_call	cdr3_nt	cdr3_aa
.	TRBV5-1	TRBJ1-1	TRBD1	TGCGCCAGCAGCTTGGGAGTTACAGGGGGCGCGTTGGACACTGAAGCTTTCTTT	CASSLGVTGGALDTEAFF
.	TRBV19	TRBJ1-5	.	TGTGCCAGTAGTGGGACTATGGCTCAGCCCCAGCATTTT	CASSGTMAQPQHF
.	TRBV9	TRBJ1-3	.	TGTGCCAGCAGCGTATCCGGTTCTGGAAACACCATATATTTT	CASSVSGSGNTIYF
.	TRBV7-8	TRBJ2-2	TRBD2	TGTGCCAGCAGCCAAAGCGGGAGGGCCTTCACCGGGGAGCTGTTTTTT	CASSQSGRAFTGELFF
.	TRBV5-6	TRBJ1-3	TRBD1	TGTGCCAGCAGCTACCCCGACCTGACAGGGGTCGGAAACACCATATATTTT	CASSYPDLTGVGNTIYF
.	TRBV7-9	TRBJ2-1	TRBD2	TGTGCCAGCAGCTTAGGACTAGCGGCCTACAATGAGCAGTTCTTC	CASSLGLAAYNEQFF
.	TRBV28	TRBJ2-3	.	TGTGCCAGCAGTTTATTGTGGGAGCGCACAGATACGCAGTATTTT	CASSLLWERTDTQYF
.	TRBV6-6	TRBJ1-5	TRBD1	TGTGCCAGCAGTTACGACAGGGGAGGCAATCAGCCCCAGCATTTT	CASSYDRGGNQPQHF
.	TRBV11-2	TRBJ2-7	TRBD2	TGTGCCAGCAGCTACCCGACTAGCGGGAGAACCTACGAGCAGTACTTC	CASSYPTSGRTYEQYF
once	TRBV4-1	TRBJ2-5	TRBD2	TGCGCCAGCAGCCCGGGAGGGGGACGGGGGAACCAAGAGACCCAGTACTTC	CASSPGGGRGNQETQYF
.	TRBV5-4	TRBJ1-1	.	TGTGCCAGCAGCTTGCGCACTGAAGCTTTCTTT	CASSLRTEAFF
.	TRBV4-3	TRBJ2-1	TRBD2	TGCGCCAGCAGCCAAGTTCCGGGGGGCGGGAGGGGTAATGAGCAGTTCTTC	CASSQVPGGGRGNEQFF
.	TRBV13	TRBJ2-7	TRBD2	TGTGCCAGCAGCTTAGGCCGTACTAGCGGGACCTACGAGCAGTACTTC	CASSLGRTSGTYEQYF
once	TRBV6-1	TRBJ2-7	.	TGTGCCAGCAGTGAATTGAGTAGTGGGTCGGACGAGCAGTACTTC	CASSELSSGSDEQYF
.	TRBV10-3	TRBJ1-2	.	TGTGCCATCAGTGAGACGCAGAGCAGTTATGGCTACACCTTC	CAISETQSSYGYTF
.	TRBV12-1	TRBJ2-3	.	TGTGCCAGCAGCCACCGAGAAGTAGATACGCAGTATTTT	CASSHREVDTQYF
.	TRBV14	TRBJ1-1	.	TGTGCCAGCAGCGGACAGTTGAACACTGAAGCTTTCTTT	CASSGQLNTEAFF
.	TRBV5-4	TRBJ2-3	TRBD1	TGTGCCAGCAGCCGACAGGGGTCTAGCACAGATACGCAGTATTTT	CASSRQGSSTDTQYF
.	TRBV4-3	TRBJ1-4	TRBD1	TGCGCCAGCAGCCACGCCCCGGGACAGGGTAATGAAAAACTGTTTTTT	CASSHAPGQGNEKLFF
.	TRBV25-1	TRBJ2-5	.	TGTGCCAGCAGTGAATGGGGCGAAGAGACCCAGTACTTC	CASSEWGEETQYF
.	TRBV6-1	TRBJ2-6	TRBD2	TGTGCCACCCTACGACTAGCCTCTGGGGCCAACGTCCTGACTTTC	CATLRLASGANVLTF
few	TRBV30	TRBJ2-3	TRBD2	TGTGCCTGGAGTGGGACCGCGGGAGGGCGACAAGCTACGCAGTATTTT	CAWSGTAGGRQATQYF
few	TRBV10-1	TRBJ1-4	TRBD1	TGCGCCAGCAGTGAGTCGACAGGGCAAAATGAAAAACTGTTTTTT	CASSESTGQNEKLFF
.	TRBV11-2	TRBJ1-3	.	TGTGCCAGCAGCTTAGCGTCCACCTATGGAAACACCATATATTTT	CASSLASTYGNTIYF
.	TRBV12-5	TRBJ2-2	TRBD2	TGTGCTAGTGGTTCAAAGCGGGAGGTTGGCACCGGGGAGCTGTTTTTT	CASGSKREVGTGELFF
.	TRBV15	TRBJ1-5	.	TGTGCCACCAGCAGAGGGGGAAGCAATCAGCCCCAGCATTTT	CATSRGGSNQPQHF
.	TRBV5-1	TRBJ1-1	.	TGCGCCAGTCACAGAGATAAGGACACTGAAGCTTTCTTT	CASHRDKDTEAFF
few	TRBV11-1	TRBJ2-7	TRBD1	TGTGCCAGCAGCCCCGGACAGGGGAAATACGAGCAGTACTTC	CASSPGQGKYEQYF
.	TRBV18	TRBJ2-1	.	TGTGCCAGCTCACCACGGGGGATAAATGAGCAGTTCTTC	CASSPRGINEQFF
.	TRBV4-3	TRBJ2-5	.	TGCGCCAGCAGCCAAGGCTTCCAAGAGACCCAGTACTTC	CASSQGFQETQYF
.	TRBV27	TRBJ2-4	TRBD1	TGTGCCAGCAGTTTGTCGACAGGGGAAAACATTCAGTACTTC	CASSLSTGENIQYF
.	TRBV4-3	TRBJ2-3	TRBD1	TGCGCCAGCAGCCATGAGACCGGGACAGGGGCAGATACGCAGTATTTT	CASSHETGTGADTQYF
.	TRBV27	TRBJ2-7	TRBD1	TGTGCCAGCAGGGGGACAGGGGGCTACGAGCAGTACTTC	CASRGTGGYEQYF
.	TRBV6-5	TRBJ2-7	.	TGTGCCAGCAGTGAGTATGGGCAGTACTTC	CASSEYGQYF
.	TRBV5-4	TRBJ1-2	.	TGTGCCAGCAGCGCGTTCCGGGGCGAGTATGGCTACACCTTC	CASSAFRGEYGYTF
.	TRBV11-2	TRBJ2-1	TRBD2	TGTGCCAGCAGCCTGGGACTAGCCTTCCCCAATGAGCAGTTCTTC	CASSLGLAFPNEQFF
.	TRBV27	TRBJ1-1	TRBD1	TGTGCCAGCAGTTTAAGGACAGGGGGCCTTCTGAACACTGAAGCTTTCTTT	CASSLRTGGLLNTEAFF
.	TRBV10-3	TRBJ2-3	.	TGTGCCATCAGTGAAAGGAAGGGGTTGCGGGACACAGATACGCAGTATTTT	CAISERKGLRDTDTQYF
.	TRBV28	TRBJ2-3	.	TGTGCCAGCACCCCCGGAACAGCTCTACCCACAGATACGCAGTATTTT	CASTPGTALPTDTQYF
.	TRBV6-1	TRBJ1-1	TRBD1	TGTGCCAGCAGTGGGGACAGGGAACGAGCTGAAGCTTTCTTT	CASSGDRERAEAFF
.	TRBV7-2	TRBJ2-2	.	TGTGCCAGCAGCTCACGGAGGGCGACCTCACGAGCCGGGGAGCTGTTTTTT	CASSSRRATSRAGELFF
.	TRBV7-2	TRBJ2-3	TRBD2	TGTGCCAGCAGCTTAGTTCTAGCGGCAGATACGCAGTATTTT	CASSLVLAADTQYF
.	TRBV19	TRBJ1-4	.	TGTGCCAGTGTATGCGGCTTTGACAGTCAGGATGGTGGGGAAAAACTGTTTTTT	CASVCGFDSQDGGEKLFF
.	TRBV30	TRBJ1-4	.	TGTGCCTGGACGCGCGGGGTAGCGAATGTACTGTTTTTT	CAWTRGVANVLFF
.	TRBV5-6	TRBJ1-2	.	TGTGCCAGCAGCTTCTGGGGATCTAACTATGGCTACACCTTC	CASSFWGSNYGYTF
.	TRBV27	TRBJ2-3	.	TGTGCCAGCAGTTTGTTGGGTAGCACAGATACGCAGTATTTT	CASSLLGSTDTQYF
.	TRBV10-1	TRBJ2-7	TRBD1	TGCGCCAGCAGGGCTCGGCAGGGGGCCTCCAGATTCTACGAGCAGTACTTC	CASRARQGASRFYEQYF
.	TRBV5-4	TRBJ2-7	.	TGTGCCAGCAGCTTGGACCCCGGGGGGCGCCGGGAGGACGAGCAGTACTTC	CASSLDPGGRREDEQYF
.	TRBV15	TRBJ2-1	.	TGTGCCACCAGCCCTCCTCGGACGGTTTCCTACAATGAGCAGTTCTTC	CATSPPRTVSYNEQFF
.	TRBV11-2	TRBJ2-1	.	TGTGCCAGCAGCTCACCAGCGACGTCCTACAATGAGCAGTTCTTC	CASSSPATSYNEQFF
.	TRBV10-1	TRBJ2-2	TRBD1	TGCGCCAGCGGTAACAGGGGGTTCAGTACCGGGGAGCTGTTTTTT	CASGNRGFSTGELFF
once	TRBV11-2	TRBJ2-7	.	TGTGCCAGCAGCTTAGGGCTCGCGGACGTAGCCTACGAGCAGTACTTC	CASSLGLADVAYEQYF
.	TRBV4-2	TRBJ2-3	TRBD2	TGTGCCAGCAGCGAAAGGGGACTAGCGGGAAGGACAGATACGCAGTATTTT	CASSERGLAGRTDTQYF
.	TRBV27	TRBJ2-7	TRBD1	TGTGCCAGCAGCCCTAATCCAGGGGGCGTCCACGAGCAGTACTTC	CASSPNPGGVHEQYF